Shown below are 13 T cell receptor beta chains from a single sample sequenced in a study of graft-versus-host responses after intestinal transplantation. Measured with immunoSEQ multiplex PCR; TCRdb has only the in-frame clones, and not every one. Of more than 10,000 clones detected, around 80% appear once; the ten largest clones hold about 30%. Sequencing used PBMCs, obtained nearly 500 days after intestinal transplant. These receptors all come from a human patient who received an intestinal transplant, so some T cells may come from the graft donor.

This chain uses TRBV25-1 with TRBJ1-2, with a weak D call TRBD1 (6 bases). Trimming stripped 0 bases from V and 7 bases from J, with 9 bases between. Germline CDR1 is MGHDK and CDR2 is SYGVNS. This CDR3 has 13 residues. The CDR3 loop is CASSEYGGLGYTF. CDR3 coding DNA: TGTGCCAGCAGTGAATATGGGGGGCTTGGCTACACCTTC.

J is TRBJ1-1 and V is TRBV9; D is uncertain. The V end was cut by 0 bases, the J end by 3 bases, with 9 bases between. This CDR3 spans 14 amino acids. Germline assignment: CDR1 SGDLS and CDR2 YYNGEE. The CDR3 nucleotides read TGTGCCAGCAGCGTAGCCCTTCGTGACACTGAAGCTTTCTTT. Translating it yields CASSVALRDTEAFF.

The rearrangement links TRBV19 to TRBJ1-2; 8 nucleotides line up with TRBD1. The CDR3 has 15 residues. The germline CDR1 and CDR2 sequences are LNHDA and SQIVND (reference sequence). The junction had 6 bases not matched to a gene; V was cut back by 5 bases and J by 1 base. The DNA of the CDR3 is TGTGCCAGTAGTCCACCAGGGGGCTTTAACTATGGCTACACCTTC. It yields the protein CASSPPGGFNYGYTF.

A few counts support this clone. The chain couples TRBV4-2 to TRBJ1-2; D not resolved. The ends were cut back, 1 base at V and 4 bases at J, with 10 bases in the middle. The CDR3 length is 14 residues. Germline V gene lookup returns CDR1 LGHNA and CDR2 YNFKEQ. CDR3 in DNA: TGTGCCAGCAGCCAAGTGGAGGTCAGCTATGGCTACACCTTC. It is translated as CASSQVEVSYGYTF.

This clone was detected only a few times. The rearrangement links TRBV4-2 to TRBJ2-1, with 7 bases aligning to TRBD2. The CDR3 totals 12 residues. Germline CDR1 and CDR2: LGHNA and YNFKEQ. After removal of 6 bases from V and 7 bases from J, the junction contained 3 bases not matched to a gene. In nucleotides, the CDR3 is TGTGCCAGCAGGGGCGGGAGAAATGAGCAGTTCTTC. It codes for CASRGGRNEQFF.

This clone was seen a single time. The chain employs TRBV6-5 and TRBJ2-7; D possibly uses TRBD1 or TRBD2 (5 bases each). The CDR3 loop spans 13 amino acids. Trimming removed 8 bases from V and 2 bases from J, with 13 bases in between. Germline values: CDR1 MNHEY, CDR2 SVGAGI. DNA for the CDR3: TGTGCCAGCGGCCGGGACCCAGCCTACGAGCAGTACTTC. This translates into CASGRDPAYEQYF.

This rearrangement joins TRBV5-1 to TRBJ2-5, with 9 bases that match TRBD1. Germline CDR1 SGHRS, CDR2 YFSETQ. Trimming cost V 3 bases and J 5 bases; bases outside gene matches: 2. CDR3 size: 13 residues. The CDR3 protein is CASSSGQGETQYF. CDR3 coding DNA: TGCGCCAGCAGCTCGGGACAGGGTGAGACCCAGTACTTC. Combining the CDR3 with reference TRBV5-1 and TRBJ2-5 gives the whole variable domain KAGVTQTPRYLIKTRGQQVTLSCSPISGHRSVSWYQQTPGQGLQFLFEYFSETQRNKGNFPGRFSGRQFSNSRSEMNVSTLELGDSALYLCASSSGQGETQYFGPGTRLLVL.

The chain combines TRBV6-5 with TRBJ2-7; D is uncertain. The germline V and J ends were trimmed by 3 bases and 0 bases, with 9 bases remaining between them. This CDR3 region has 14 residues. Germline-derived CDR1 and CDR2 are MNHEY and SVGAGI. CDR3 nucleotide sequence: TGTGCCAGCAGTTATACTTGGTCCTCCTACGAGCAGTACTTC. Protein product: CASSYTWSSYEQYF.

The chain employs TRBV9 and TRBJ2-7; unclear D gene. Germline-derived CDR1 and CDR2 are SGDLS and YYNGEE. This CDR3 contains 16 residues. V dropped 0 bases and J dropped 0 bases, with 13 bases sitting between them. CDR3 in DNA: TGTGCCAGCAGCGTAGGTAGCTCTACGACCTCCTACGAGCAGTACTTC. It yields the protein CASSVGSSTTSYEQYF.

J is TRBJ1-3 and V is TRBV28; D may be TRBD1 (6 bases). V was cut by 6 bases and J by 0 bases, with 12 bases left in between. The CDR3 length is 15 residues. CDR1 is MDHEN and CDR2 is SYDVKM in the germline V gene. The CDR3 coding sequence is TGTGCCAGCAGCACAGGGCTCCACTCTGGAAACACCATATATTTT. This codes for CASSTGLHSGNTIYF.

The chain joins TRBV10-3 to TRBJ2-7, with a weak D call TRBD1 (6 bases). Trimming left V 1 base short and J 6 bases short, with 10 bases between. This CDR3 is 13 amino acids long. Germline V gives CDR1 ENHRY, CDR2 SYGVKD. The CDR3 is CAISEWGQSEQYF. Written as DNA, the CDR3 is TGTGCCATCAGTGAGTGGGGACAATCCGAGCAGTACTTC.

The rearrangement links TRBV6-1 to TRBJ2-7; no clear D. This CDR3 has 15 residues. Germline assignment: CDR1 MNHNS and CDR2 SASEGT. Trimming pared 4 bases from V and 0 bases from J, leaving 13 bases between. CDR3 loop: CASSAAGRSSYEQYF. The CDR3 nucleotides are TGTGCCAGCAGTGCGGCCGGACGAAGCTCCTACGAGCAGTACTTC.

The V call is TRBV28, the J call TRBJ1-1, with D possibly TRBD1 on 6 matching bases. V lost 2 bases to trimming and J lost 0 bases, with 7 bases between them. Germline CDR1 and CDR2: MDHEN and SYDVKM. This CDR3 region has 14 residues. The CDR3 region is CASSLGGLNTEAFF. CDR3 in DNA: TGTGCCAGCAGTTTAGGGGGCTTGAACACTGAAGCTTTCTTT.